This TCR beta chain was obtained from a study of cytomegalovirus exposure and HLA in healthy donors. Looking at the study overall: Genotyping showed 75% to 90% of fewer than 500 donors falling in the Caucasian-associated ancestry cluster. Study-wide results and limits: After further analysis at a later stage, around 17,000 TCR beta sequences were associated with HLA alleles at 0.05 false discovery rate.

Concerning this clone: What it recognizes is unknown.

PCR amplification relied on 60 Vbeta primers (plus 13 Jbeta primers). This table comes from immunoSEQ multiplex PCR, and its TCRdb copy is limited to in-frame clones, with some not included. The data show approximately 100,000 clones, under 75% seen once. CDR3 length: 16 residues. CDR1 SGHTA and CDR2 FQGTGA come from the germline V gene. V lost 2 bases to trimming and J lost 2 bases, with 13 bases between them. Sequences were obtained from PBMCs. This chain joins TRBV7-3 and TRBJ1-3; a weak D match, TRBD1 (5 bases). The sequence came from a female donor in good health and CMV-seronegative. The CDR3 spells CASSLSGVGTGNTIYF. The CDR3 nucleotides are TGTGCCAGCAGCTTATCGGGGGTCGGAACTGGAAACACCATATATTTT.